The 26 T cell receptor beta chains in this list originate from one sample, sequenced in a study of metastatic and nonmetastatic thyroid tumors. TCRdb re-called the PCR reads via MiXCR. The sample holds fewer than 15,000 clones; 20% to 30% are singletons and the top ten take about 8.3%. Until they underwent thyroid surgery, no patient had received any treatment. Input material: tumor tissue. The receptors come from a female donor with papillary thyroid cancer or a benign thyroid nodule (not recorded which). Some clones in this sample may be carry-over from other donors' samples.

In this sample, this clone is medium-sized. This chain links TRBV6-1 with TRBJ2-1; 7 nucleotides match TRBD2. J gave up 2 bases and V 3 bases, and 10 bases lay outside the gene matches. CDR1 MNHNS and CDR2 SASEGT come from the germline V gene. This CDR3 has 17 residues. The CDR3 DNA sequence: TGTGCCAGCAGTGACCCACCCCTAGCGGTAACCTACAATGAGCAGTTCTTC. Its translation: CASSDPPLAVTYNEQFF.

Ten or more counts support this clone. The chain has TRBV6-1 and TRBJ2-2; D gene uncertain. V lost 7 bases to trimming and J lost 7 bases, with 13 bases between them. The length of the CDR3 is 13 residues. From germline, CDR1 is MNHNS and CDR2 SASEGT. CDR3 protein: CASTESWVGELFF. For the CDR3, the DNA is TGTGCCAGCACAGAAAGTTGGGTCGGGGAGCTGTTTTTT.

This clone was seen repeatedly, ten times or more. The genes are TRBV11-2 and TRBJ2-5; 13 bases are a match to TRBD2. This CDR3 has 16 amino acids. Germline CDR1 and CDR2: SGHAT and FQNNGV. V trimming: 4 bases; J trimming: 7 bases; junction bases outside the gene matches: 9. The CDR3 reads CASSWELAGGGGTQYF. CDR3 coding DNA: TGTGCCAGCAGCTGGGAACTAGCGGGAGGGGGTGGGACCCAGTACTTC.

A note on this clone: This same CDR3 is encoded by further DNA sequences in the sample. The chain carries TRBV28 and TRBJ1-5, with D maybe TRBD1 (5 bases). The CDR3 length is 15 residues. The V gene's germline CDR1 is MDHEN and CDR2 SYDVKM. V was cut by 8 bases and J by 2 bases, with 16 bases left in between. The CDR3 sequence: CASRRGGGGNQPQHF. The CDR3 nucleotides are TGTGCCAGCCGGCGGGGTGGGGGTGGCAATCAGCCCCAGCATTTT.

In this sample, this clone turned up many times. The V call is TRBV5-5, the J call TRBJ2-3, with D tentatively TRBD1 or TRBD2 (6 bases each). CDR1 SGHKS and CDR2 YYEKEE come from the germline V gene (reference sequence). V shed 6 bases and J shed 2 bases, with 19 bases lying between them. CDR3 size: 16 residues. This chain's CDR3 is CASNGERGRVTDTQYF. CDR3 DNA sequence: TGTGCCAGCAACGGCGAACGGGGGCGCGTCACAGATACGCAGTATTTT. Filled out from reference TRBV5-5 and TRBJ2-3, the complete variable domain reads DAGVTQSPTHLIKTRGQQVTLRCSPISGHKSVSWYQQVLGQGPQFIFQYYEKEERGRGNFPDRFSARQFPNYSSELNVNALLLGDSALYLCASNGERGRVTDTQYFGPGTRLTVL.

This clone was counted ten times or more. The V and J genes are TRBV20-1 and TRBJ1-2, with D possibly TRBD1 on 6 matching bases. Germline values: CDR1 DFQATT, CDR2 SNEGSKA (reference sequence). The length of the CDR3 is 16 residues. V was clipped by 3 bases and J by 7 bases, with 24 bases between them. CDR3 coding DNA: TGCAGTGCTAGGGAACAGGGAGCAAGTGCTATCTCTGGCTACACCTTC. Protein: CSAREQGASAISGYTF.

V and J are TRBV3-1 and TRBJ2-7, with unresolved D. The CDR3 runs 12 residues. V lost 0 bases to trimming and J lost 4 bases, with 4 bases between them. Germline assignment: CDR1 LGHDT and CDR2 YNNKEL (reference sequence). Here the CDR3 DNA reads TGTGCCAGCAGCCAAGAAGGGTACGAGCAGTACTTC. The encoded protein is CASSQEGYEQYF.

By share, this clone ranks as medium-sized. V and J are TRBV12-3 or TRBV12-4 and TRBJ2-3, with 9 bases aligning to TRBD1. The junction had 8 bases not matched to a gene; V was cut back by 7 bases and J by 3 bases. The CDR3 length is 15 residues. CDR3 region: CASTRRTGATDTQYF. The CDR3 DNA is TGTGCCAGCACACGTAGGACAGGGGCGACAGATACGCAGTATTTT.

This rearrangement joins TRBV12-3 or TRBV12-4 to TRBJ2-5; no firm D call. V lost 3 bases and J lost 0, with 8 bases in between. CDR3 length: 14 amino acids. The CDR3 DNA reads as TGTGCCAGCAGTTTTGGAGCAAACCAAGAGACCCAGTACTTC. Its translation is CASSFGANQETQYF.

Many counts were recorded for this clone. This sample includes further DNA sequences coding for the same CDR3. The CDR3 nucleotides read TGTGCCATCGGAGCGCCGCCTACAAATGAGCAGTTCTTC. It specifies CAIGAPPTNEQFF. The rearrangement uses TRBV10-3 and TRBJ2-1; no firm D call. The CDR3 is 13 amino acids. Germline loops: CDR1 ENHRY, CDR2 SYGVKD. V lost 8 bases and J lost 7, with 15 bases in between.

The chain recombines TRBV5-1 with TRBJ2-7; D gene unclear. The CDR3 consists of 15 residues. Trimming left V 0 bases short and J 6 bases short, with 16 bases between. Germline V gene sequence: CDR1 SGHRS, CDR2 YFSETQ. CDR3 in DNA: TGCGCCAGCAGCTTGGGTTACGGCCTCTGGGGCGAGCAGTACTTC. This codes for CASSLGYGLWGEQYF. Supplemented by reference TRBV5-1 and TRBJ2-7, the full variable domain reads KAGVTQTPRYLIKTRGQQVTLSCSPISGHRSVSWYQQTPGQGLQFLFEYFSETQRNKGNFPGRFSGRQFSNSRSEMNVSTLELGDSALYLCASSLGYGLWGEQYFGPGTRLTVT.

By frequency in the sample, this clone is medium-sized. The chain joins TRBV28 to TRBJ2-3; 9 nucleotides agree with TRBD2. Germline V lookup: CDR1 MDHEN, CDR2 SYDVKM. CDR3 length equals 16 residues. The V and J ends lost 3 bases and 0 bases, in that order; junction bases with no gene match: 4. Written as DNA, the CDR3 is TGTGCCAGCAGTTTGGGACTAGCTTACAGCACAGATACGCAGTATTTT. This gives the protein CASSLGLAYSTDTQYF.

This clone came up many times. J is TRBJ1-2 and V is TRBV7-9; D not certain. Germline CDR1 SEHNR, CDR2 FQNEAQ (reference sequence). Trimming shortened V by 2 bases and J by 0 bases, and 4 bases separated the two germline ends. The CDR3 extends over 13 amino acids. DNA for the CDR3: TGTGCCAGCAGCTTACTCTCTAACTATGGCTACACCTTC. This translates into CASSLLSNYGYTF. Using reference TRBV7-9 and TRBJ1-2 for the parts outside the CDR3, the full variable domain is DTGVSQNPRHKITKRGQNVTFRCDPISEHNRLYWYRQTLGQGPEFLTYFQNEAQLEKSRLLSDRFSAERPKGSFSTLEIQRTEQGDSAMYLCASSLLSNYGYTFGSGTRLTVV.

The gene calls are TRBV30 and TRBJ2-1; no firm D call. Per germline, CDR1 GTSNPN and CDR2 SVGIG (reference sequence). The CDR3 covers 11 residues. V shed 0 bases and J shed 9 bases, with 6 bases lying between them. CDR3 sequence: CAWSVLGEQFF. In DNA form, the CDR3 reads TGTGCCTGGAGTGTACTTGGTGAGCAGTTCTTC.

This clone was seen many times. The chain joins TRBV4-2 to TRBJ1-6; D might be TRBD1 (6 bases). V was pared by 0 bases and J by 9 bases, with 18 bases between. The germline gives CDR1 LGHNA, CDR2 YNFKEQ. This CDR3 has 17 residues. The DNA for the CDR3 is TGTGCCAGCAGCCAAGAGGGAACAGGGAGAGGTAGTTCACCCCTCCACTTT. It codes for CASSQEGTGRGSSPLHF.

The V gene is TRBV19, the J gene TRBJ1-2, with D uncertain. The ends were cut back, 7 bases at V and 4 bases at J, with 4 bases in the middle. This CDR3 spans 10 amino acids. CDR1 and CDR2 from the germline V gene are LNHDA and SQIVND (reference sequence). CDR3 DNA sequence: TGTGCCAGTAAGGGCTATGGCTACACCTTC. Translated: CASKGYGYTF.

The table lists this clone with many counts. This chain uses TRBV7-9 with TRBJ2-7, with D possibly being TRBD2 (5 bases). Trimming stripped 5 bases from V and 0 bases from J, with 14 bases between. The germline V gene has CDR1 SEHNR and CDR2 FQNEAQ (reference sequence). The CDR3 sequence is 15 residues long. CDR3 in DNA: TGTGCCAGCAGCCCCATAGCGCTCAGCTCCTACGAGCAGTACTTC. Amino acid sequence: CASSPIALSSYEQYF.

This clone was detected ten times or more. The chain combines TRBV20-1 with TRBJ1-2; 11 bases map to TRBD1. This CDR3 is 13 amino acids long. The ends lost 3 bases at V and 3 bases at J; junction bases unmatched: 0. From germline, CDR1 is DFQATT and CDR2 SNEGSKA (reference sequence). The CDR3 DNA follows: TGCAGTGCTAGGGGACAGGGGGACTATGGCTACACCTTC. The encoded protein is CSARGQGDYGYTF.

Ten or more counts support this clone. The same CDR3 also results from other DNA sequences found in this sample. V usage is TRBV2 and J usage is TRBJ1-5; D gene uncertain. From germline, CDR1 is SNHLY and CDR2 FYNNEI. Trimming took 4 bases from V and 0 from J, leaving 10 bases between them. The CDR3 loop spans 15 amino acids. In DNA form, the CDR3 reads TGTGCCAGCAGTGTTGGGCAGCTTAGCAATCAGCCCCAGCATTTT. Protein product: CASSVGQLSNQPQHF. Full variable domain (missing parts from reference TRBV2 and TRBJ1-5): EPEVTQTPSHQVTQMGQEVILRCVPISNHLYFYWYRQILGQKVEFLVSFYNNEISEKSEIFDDQFSVERPDGSNFTLKIRSTKLEDSAMYFCASSVGQLSNQPQHFGDGTRLSIL.

This clone occurred many times. This chain joins TRBV18 and TRBJ2-2; D is unresolved. This CDR3 has 15 residues. V gave up 3 bases and J gave up 2 bases, with 10 bases separating them. Germline CDR1 KGHSH, CDR2 LQKENI. CDR3 DNA sequence: TGTGCCAGCTCACCGGCGCAGATTAACACCGGGGAGCTGTTTTTT. Translated, it gives CASSPAQINTGELFF.

The chain recombines TRBV20-1 with TRBJ1-1; D is unresolved. Trimming pared 5 bases from V and 4 bases from J, leaving 23 bases between. CDR3 length: 16 amino acids. Germline lookup yields CDR1 DFQATT and CDR2 SNEGSKA (reference sequence). The CDR3 loop is CSAPDPGTGVGTEAFF. In DNA form, the CDR3 reads TGCAGTGCTCCCGATCCAGGCACTGGGGTCGGCACTGAAGCTTTCTTT.

The chain carries TRBV6-2 or TRBV6-3 and TRBJ2-3, with D perhaps TRBD1 or TRBD2 (6 bases each). Germline V lookup: CDR1 MNHEY, CDR2 SVGEGT. Trimming cost V 4 bases and J 4 bases, with 18 bases left between them. CDR3 length: 16 residues. CDR3 sequence: CASSSPHLGGADTQYF. The CDR3 DNA follows: TGTGCCAGCAGTTCCCCCCACCTCGGGGGCGCAGATACGCAGTATTTT.

This clone has more than one count but fewer than ten. V and J are TRBV27 and TRBJ2-5; 11 nucleotides agree with TRBD2. The CDR3 has 17 residues. Germline values: CDR1 MNHEY, CDR2 SMNVEV (reference sequence). V was pared by 5 bases and J by 1 base, with 9 bases of the junction left unmatched. The DNA of the CDR3 is TGTGCCAGCAGTACCCGACTAGCGGGACCCCTCCAAGAGACCCAGTACTTC. As protein: CASSTRLAGPLQETQYF.

This clone was observed many times. The gene calls are TRBV20-1 and TRBJ2-7, with TRBD2 matching over 12 bases. The germline V gene encodes CDR1 DFQATT and CDR2 SNEGSKA (reference sequence). Losses at the gene ends were 5 bases for V and 4 bases for J; bases not matched to a gene: 3. This CDR3 region has 13 residues. The CDR3 region has the DNA TGCAGTGCTCCCGGACTAGCGGGATACGAGCAGTACTTC. Amino acid sequence: CSAPGLAGYEQYF.

This clone occurred many times. The genes are TRBV2 and TRBJ1-1, with 7 nucleotides matching TRBD1. Germline V gives CDR1 SNHLY, CDR2 FYNNEI. V shed 2 bases, J shed 3 bases, and the junction held 12 bases outside the gene matches. CDR3 length: 17 amino acids. CDR3 coding DNA: TGTGCCAGCAGTGAAACTACGGAGGGGGCTGATCACACTGAAGCTTTCTTT. Protein: CASSETTEGADHTEAFF.

V and J are TRBV11-2 and TRBJ2-1; possibly TRBD2 for D (7 bases). Germline V lookup: CDR1 SGHAT, CDR2 FQNNGV. The CDR3 length is 17 residues. V was cut by 1 base and J by 1 base, with 14 bases left in between. CDR3 sequence reads: CASSLGVGGASYNEQFF. The CDR3 nucleotides read TGTGCCAGCAGCTTAGGAGTAGGGGGGGCGTCCTACAATGAGCAGTTCTTC.